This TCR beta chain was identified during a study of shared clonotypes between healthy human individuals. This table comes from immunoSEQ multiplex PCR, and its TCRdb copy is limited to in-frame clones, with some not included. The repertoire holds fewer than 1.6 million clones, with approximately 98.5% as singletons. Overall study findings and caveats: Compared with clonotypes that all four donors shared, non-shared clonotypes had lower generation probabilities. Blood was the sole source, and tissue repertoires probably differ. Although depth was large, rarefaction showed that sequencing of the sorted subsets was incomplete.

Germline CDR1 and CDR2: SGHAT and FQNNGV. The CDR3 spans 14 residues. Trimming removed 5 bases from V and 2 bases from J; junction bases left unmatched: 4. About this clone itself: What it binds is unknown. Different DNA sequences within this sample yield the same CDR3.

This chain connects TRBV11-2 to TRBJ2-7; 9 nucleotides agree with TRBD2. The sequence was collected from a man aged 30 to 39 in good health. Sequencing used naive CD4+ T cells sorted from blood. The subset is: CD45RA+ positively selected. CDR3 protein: CASSPSGGPYEQYF. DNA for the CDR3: TGTGCCAGCAGCCCCAGCGGGGGGCCCTACGAGCAGTACTTC.